One and the same sample provided the 15 T cell receptor beta chains below, sequenced in a study of vaccination and CD4 T cells after COVID-19 (dated by TCRdb to between 2021 and 2023). The treatment or condition label, read with the paper, signifies: approximately nine-day PBMC culture with coronavirus spike peptide pools or control peptides (ViraFEST assay). No antigens are known for them. Receptor amplification or capture employed PCR. Sequenced using an Illumina iSeq 100. TCR sequencing of DNA from cultured CD4+ T cells used the Oncomine TCR Beta short-read assay at the Johns Hopkins FTIC core. TCRdb redid the processing of the public reads, applying fastp at Q25 and MiXCR, and retained in-frame beta chains. Entries that share a CDR3 protein sequence are merged under the most common genes and DNA. Within this sample are about 4,000 distinct CDR3 sequences, with 16% of them counted one time only. The ten largest make up roughly 13% of the sample.

The sequenced material came from CD4+ T cells from blood, cultured in vitro. The receptor set was obtained from a human donor who had recovered from COVID-19.

The genes are TRBV25-1 and TRBJ2-7; no firm D call. The CDR3 consists of 11 residues. Germline values: CDR1 MGHDK, CDR2 SYGVNS. Trimming took off 4 bases at V and 3 bases at J, with 4 bases between the two ends. This chain's CDR3 is CASSGYYEQYF. CDR3 DNA: TGTGCCAGCAGTGGGTACTACGAGCAGTACTTC.

This clonotype appeared a few times. The J gene is TRBJ2-2, the V gene TRBV12-3 or TRBV12-4; the D is unclear. Trimming cost V 7 bases and J 1 base, with 13 bases left between them. CDR3 length equals 15 residues. The CDR3 sequence is CASTRRKLNTGELFF. The CDR3 DNA follows: TGTGCCAGCACTAGACGGAAGCTGAACACCGGGGAGCTGTTTTTT.

Within the sample, this clonotype is medium-sized (0.01 to 0.1%). CDR3 DNA sequence: TGTGCCAGCAGGCCGACAGGGACCTATGGCTACACCTTC. Its translation: CASRPTGTYGYTF. This chain links TRBV6-2 or TRBV6-3 with TRBJ1-2; 7 bases line up with TRBD1. The germline CDR1 and CDR2 sequences are MNHEY and SVGEGT. The CDR3 has 13 amino acids. V was pared by 6 bases and J by 4 bases, with 5 bases of the junction left unmatched.

A few counts support this clonotype. The genes are TRBV18 and TRBJ1-5; maybe TRBD1 (6 bases). Trimming removed 6 bases at V and 3 bases at J, with 9 bases between. CDR3 length: 13 amino acids. CDR1 is KGHSH, CDR2 LQKENI, per germline. Written as DNA, the CDR3 is TGTGCCAGCTCTCGACAGGTCAATCAGCCCCAGCATTTT. It is translated as CASSRQVNQPQHF. The variable domain in full, completed from reference TRBV18 and TRBJ1-5, reads NAGVMQNPRHLVRRRGQEARLRCSPMKGHSHVYWYRQLPEEGLKFMVYLQKENIIDESGMPKERFSAEFPKEGPSILRIQQVVRGDSAAYFCASSRQVNQPQHFGDGTRLSIL.

The V gene is TRBV4-1, the J gene TRBJ2-2; 10 nucleotides align to TRBD2. The CDR3 consists of 15 residues. The trim removed 6 bases at V and 4 bases at J, leaving 5 bases unmatched. Germline assignment: CDR1 MGHRA and CDR2 YSYEKL. The CDR3 reads CASRSGGVGTGELFF. Here the CDR3 DNA reads TGCGCCAGCAGGAGCGGGGGGGTGGGCACCGGGGAGCTGTTTTTT.

This clonotype was found a few times. This rearrangement joins TRBV18 to TRBJ1-5; D might be TRBD1 (6 bases). The ends were cut back, 3 bases at V and 0 bases at J, with 24 bases in the middle. Germline V gives CDR1 KGHSH, CDR2 LQKENI. The CDR3 length is 20 residues. The CDR3 DNA follows: TGTGCCAGCTCACCGGGGGCAAGCCGTCCACAAACGTATAGCAATCAGCCCCAGCATTTT. This codes for CASSPGASRPQTYSNQPQHF.

This chain uses TRBV19 with TRBJ2-2; a possible D gene is TRBD2 (5 bases). Per germline, CDR1 LNHDA and CDR2 SQIVND (reference sequence). V lost 3 bases and J 4 bases, leaving 15 bases between the germline ends. This CDR3 spans 16 amino acids. In DNA form, the CDR3 reads TGTGCCAGTAGTATTTATAGGACTCTAGGCACCGGGGAGCTGTTTTTT. Translating gives CASSIYRTLGTGELFF. Filled out from reference TRBV19 and TRBJ2-2, the complete variable domain reads DGGITQSPKYLFRKEGQNVTLSCEQNLNHDAMYWYRQDPGQGLRLIYYSQIVNDFQKGDIAEGYSVSREKKESFPLTVTSAQKNPTAFYLCASSIYRTLGTGELFFGEGSRLTVL.

By share, this clonotype counts as medium-sized. The chain carries TRBV7-9 and TRBJ1-5, with D perhaps TRBD1 (5 bases). V was shortened by 2 bases and J by 3 bases, with 8 bases between the two germline ends. The CDR3 spans 14 residues. From germline, CDR1 is SEHNR and CDR2 FQNEAQ (reference sequence). The CDR3 loop reads CASSLQGPNQPQHF. The CDR3 region has the DNA TGTGCCAGCAGCTTACAGGGCCCCAATCAGCCCCAGCATTTT.

This clonotype was seen more than once but under ten times. This chain connects TRBV27 to TRBJ1-2, with 7 bases identical to TRBD1. Germline assignment: CDR1 MNHEY and CDR2 SMNVEV (reference sequence). Losses at the gene ends were 2 bases for V and 2 bases for J; bases not matched to a gene: 2. The CDR3 loop spans 14 amino acids. CDR3 coding DNA: TGTGCCAGCAGTTTAAAAGGGGGCAACTATGGCTACACCTTC. It is translated as CASSLKGGNYGYTF.

By share, this clonotype ranks as medium-sized. J is TRBJ2-5 and V is TRBV6-1; D uncertain. V dropped 10 bases and J dropped 4 bases, with 25 bases sitting between them. The CDR3 length is 16 residues. Per germline, CDR1 MNHNS and CDR2 SASEGT. The chain's CDR3 is CATDFQTHPGRETQYF. The CDR3 nucleotides are TGTGCCACCGACTTTCAGACCCACCCCGGGCGAGAGACCCAGTACTTC.

The V gene is TRBV7-6, the J gene TRBJ2-3, with TRBD2 matching 7 bases. This CDR3 contains 14 residues. Germline V gene data show CDR1 as SGHVS and CDR2 as FNYEAQ. V trimming: 5 bases; J trimming: 7 bases; junction bases outside the gene matches: 9. The CDR3 DNA is TGTGCCAGCAGCCTTGGGACGGGAGGTAATACGCAGTATTTT. It specifies CASSLGTGGNTQYF.

This clonotype was picked up a small number of times. J is TRBJ2-7 and V is TRBV6-1, with D unclear. The CDR3 totals 13 residues. Trimming removed 6 bases at V and 2 bases at J, with 11 bases between. CDR1 MNHNS and CDR2 SASEGT come from the germline V gene. The CDR3 bases are TGTGCCAGCAGAATGGACGGAACCTACGAGCAGTACTTC. Its translation: CASRMDGTYEQYF.

CDR3 region: CASSSRGWGTEAFF. DNA of the CDR3: TGTGCCAGCAGCTCACGGGGTTGGGGCACTGAAGCTTTCTTT. The J gene is TRBJ1-1, the V gene TRBV7-9; D call uncertain. The germline V and J ends were trimmed by 4 bases and 4 bases, with 13 bases remaining between them. Germline CDR1 reads SEHNR; CDR2 reads FQNEAQ (reference sequence). This CDR3 has 14 amino acids.

This rearrangement joins TRBV12-3 or TRBV12-4 to TRBJ1-2; unclear D gene. Trimming removed 6 bases at V and 5 bases at J, with 25 bases between. The CDR3 has 17 amino acids. The DNA of the CDR3 is TGTGCCAGCAGCCGACTTTCGAGGGCTTTAAATGGATATGGCTACACCTTC. Translating gives CASSRLSRALNGYGYTF.

CDR3 nucleotide sequence: TGTGCCAGCTCCAAAACAGGGGTCTATGGCTACACCTTC. It is translated as CASSKTGVYGYTF. The gene calls are TRBV18 and TRBJ1-2, with 7 bases lining up with TRBD1. The J segment lost 4 bases and the V segment lost 6 bases, leaving 5 bases of the junction unmatched. Germline V gives CDR1 KGHSH, CDR2 LQKENI. The CDR3 totals 13 residues.